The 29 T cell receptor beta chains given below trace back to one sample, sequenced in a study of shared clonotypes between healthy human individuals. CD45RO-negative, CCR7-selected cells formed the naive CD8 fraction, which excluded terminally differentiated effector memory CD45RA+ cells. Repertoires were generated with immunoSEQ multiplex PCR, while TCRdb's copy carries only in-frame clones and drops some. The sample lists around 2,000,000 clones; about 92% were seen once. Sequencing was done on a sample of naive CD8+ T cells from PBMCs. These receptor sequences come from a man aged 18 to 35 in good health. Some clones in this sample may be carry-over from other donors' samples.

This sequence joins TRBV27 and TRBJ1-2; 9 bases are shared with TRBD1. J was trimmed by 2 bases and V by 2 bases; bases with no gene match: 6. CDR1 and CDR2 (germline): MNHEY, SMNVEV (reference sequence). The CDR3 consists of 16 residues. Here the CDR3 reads CASSLQQTGGNYGYTF. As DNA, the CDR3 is TGTGCCAGCAGTTTACAACAGACAGGGGGAAACTATGGCTACACCTTC.

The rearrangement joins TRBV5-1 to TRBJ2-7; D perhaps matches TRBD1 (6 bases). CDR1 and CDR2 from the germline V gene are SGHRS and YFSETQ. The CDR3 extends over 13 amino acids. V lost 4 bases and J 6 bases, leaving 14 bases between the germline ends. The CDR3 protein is CASSQRDIGEQYF. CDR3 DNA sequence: TGCGCCAGCAGCCAGAGGGACATCGGCGAGCAGTACTTC.

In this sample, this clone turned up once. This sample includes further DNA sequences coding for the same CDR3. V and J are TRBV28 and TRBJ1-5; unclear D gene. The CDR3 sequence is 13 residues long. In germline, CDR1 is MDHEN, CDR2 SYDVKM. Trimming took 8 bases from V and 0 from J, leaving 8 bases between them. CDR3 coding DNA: TGTGCCAGCGGTCAATATAGCAATCAGCCCCAGCATTTT. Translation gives CASGQYSNQPQHF.

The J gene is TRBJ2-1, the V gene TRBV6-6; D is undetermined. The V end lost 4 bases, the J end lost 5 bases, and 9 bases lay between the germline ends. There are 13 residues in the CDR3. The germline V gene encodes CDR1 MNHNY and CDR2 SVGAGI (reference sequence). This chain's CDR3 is CASSSTPHNEQFF. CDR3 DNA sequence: TGTGCCAGCAGTTCGACCCCCCACAATGAGCAGTTCTTC.

For the CDR3, the DNA is TGTGCCAGCAGCCAAGCCGGTGACAGGGAGCGAGATCAGCCCCAGCATTTT. Its translation: CASSQAGDRERDQPQHF. The chain combines TRBV14 with TRBJ1-5; 7 nucleotides line up with TRBD1. The germline gives CDR1 SGHDN, CDR2 FVKESK. The CDR3 is 17 amino acids. Trimming cost V 1 base and J 5 bases; bases outside gene matches: 11.

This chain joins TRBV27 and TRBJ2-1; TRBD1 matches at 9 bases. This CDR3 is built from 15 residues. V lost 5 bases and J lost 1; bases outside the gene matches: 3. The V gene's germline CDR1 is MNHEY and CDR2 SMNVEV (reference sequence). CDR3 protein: CASSVGTGSYNEQFF. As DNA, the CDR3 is TGTGCCAGCAGTGTCGGGACAGGGTCCTACAATGAGCAGTTCTTC.

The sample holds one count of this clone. The CDR3, as DNA: TGCGCCAGCAGCTTTGTTCCTGTAGGGACTAGCGGGACCACCTACGAGCAGTACTTC. Translation: CASSFVPVGTSGTTYEQYF. The chain links TRBV5-1 to TRBJ2-7; 13 bases are shared with TRBD2. Per germline, CDR1 SGHRS and CDR2 YFSETQ. The CDR3 loop spans 19 amino acids. Losses at the gene ends were 2 bases for V and 2 bases for J; bases not matched to a gene: 13.

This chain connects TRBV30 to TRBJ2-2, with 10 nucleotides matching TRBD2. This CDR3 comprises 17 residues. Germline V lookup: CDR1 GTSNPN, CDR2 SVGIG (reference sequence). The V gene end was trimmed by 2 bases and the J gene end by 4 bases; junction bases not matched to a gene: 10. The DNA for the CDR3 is TGTGCCTGGAGTCCCTATTCTCCTAGCGGGGGCACCGGGGAGCTGTTTTTT. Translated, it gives CAWSPYSPSGGTGELFF.

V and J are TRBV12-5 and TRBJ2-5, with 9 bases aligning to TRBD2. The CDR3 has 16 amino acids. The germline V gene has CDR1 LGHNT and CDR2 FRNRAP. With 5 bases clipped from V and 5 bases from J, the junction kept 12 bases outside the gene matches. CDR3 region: CASGLNLAGVGETQYF. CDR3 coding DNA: TGTGCTAGTGGTCTCAATTTAGCGGGAGTAGGGGAGACCCAGTACTTC.

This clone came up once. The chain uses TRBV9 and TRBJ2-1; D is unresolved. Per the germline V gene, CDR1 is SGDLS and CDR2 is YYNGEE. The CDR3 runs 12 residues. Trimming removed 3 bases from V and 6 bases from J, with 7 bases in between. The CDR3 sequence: CASSGSSNEQFF. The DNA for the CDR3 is TGTGCCAGCAGCGGCAGCAGCAATGAGCAGTTCTTC.

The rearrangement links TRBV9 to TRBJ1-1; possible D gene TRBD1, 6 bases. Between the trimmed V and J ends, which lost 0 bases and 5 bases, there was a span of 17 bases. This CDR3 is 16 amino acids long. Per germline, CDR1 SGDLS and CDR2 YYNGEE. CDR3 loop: CASSVGGGPGSTEAFF. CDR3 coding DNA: TGTGCCAGCAGCGTAGGAGGGGGACCCGGGTCTACTGAAGCTTTCTTT.

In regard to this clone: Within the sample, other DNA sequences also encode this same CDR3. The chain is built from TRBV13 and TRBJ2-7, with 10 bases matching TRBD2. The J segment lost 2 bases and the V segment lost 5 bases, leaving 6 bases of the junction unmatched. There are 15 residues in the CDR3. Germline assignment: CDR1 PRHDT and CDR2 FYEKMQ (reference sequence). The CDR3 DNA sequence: TGTGCCAGCAGCCCGCGGACTAGCGGCACCTACGAGCAGTACTTC. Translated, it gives CASSPRTSGTYEQYF.

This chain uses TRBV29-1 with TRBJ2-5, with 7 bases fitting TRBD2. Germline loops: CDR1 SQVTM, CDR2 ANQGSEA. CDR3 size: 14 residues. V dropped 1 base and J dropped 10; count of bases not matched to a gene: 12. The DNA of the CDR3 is TGCAGCGTTGAAGGTCTCTCAGGGAGGGATGGCCAGTACTTC. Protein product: CSVEGLSGRDGQYF. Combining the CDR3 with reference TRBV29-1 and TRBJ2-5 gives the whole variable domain SAVISQKPSRDICQRGTSLTIQCQVDSQVTMMFWYRQQPGQSLTLIATANQGSEATYESGFVIDKFPISRPNLTFSTLTVSNMSPEDSSIYLCSVEGLSGRDGQYFGPGTRLLVL.

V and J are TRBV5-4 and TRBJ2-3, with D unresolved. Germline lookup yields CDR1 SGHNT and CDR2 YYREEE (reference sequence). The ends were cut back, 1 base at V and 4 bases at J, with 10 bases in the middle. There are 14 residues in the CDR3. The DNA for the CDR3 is TGTGCCAGCAGCTTGAGGACGGATCCAGATACGCAGTATTTT. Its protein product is CASSLRTDPDTQYF. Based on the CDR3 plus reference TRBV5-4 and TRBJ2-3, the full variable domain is ETGVTQSPTHLIKTRGQQVTLRCSSQSGHNTVSWYQQALGQGPQFIFQYYREEENGRGNFPPRFSGLQFPNYSSELNVNALELDDSALYLCASSLRTDPDTQYFGPGTRLTVL.

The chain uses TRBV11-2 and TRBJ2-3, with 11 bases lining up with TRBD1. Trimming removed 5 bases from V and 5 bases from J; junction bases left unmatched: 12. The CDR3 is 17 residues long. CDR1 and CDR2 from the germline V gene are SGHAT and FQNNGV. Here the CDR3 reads CASSTPPAGTGGDTQYF. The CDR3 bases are TGTGCCAGCAGCACCCCCCCCGCCGGGACAGGGGGAGATACGCAGTATTTT.

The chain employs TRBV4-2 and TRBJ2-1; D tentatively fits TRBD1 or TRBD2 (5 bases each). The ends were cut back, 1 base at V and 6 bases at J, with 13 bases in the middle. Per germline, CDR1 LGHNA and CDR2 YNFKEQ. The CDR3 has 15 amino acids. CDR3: CASSQARQRVNEQFF. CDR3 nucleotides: TGTGCCAGCAGCCAAGCGAGACAGAGGGTCAATGAGCAGTTCTTC.

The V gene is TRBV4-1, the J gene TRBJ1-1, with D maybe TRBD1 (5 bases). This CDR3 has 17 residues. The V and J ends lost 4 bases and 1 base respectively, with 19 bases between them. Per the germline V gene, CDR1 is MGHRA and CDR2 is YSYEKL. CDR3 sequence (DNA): TGCGCCAGCAGCCCCAACCGGCGGTCAGGGCGGAACACTGAAGCTTTCTTT. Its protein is CASSPNRRSGRNTEAFF.

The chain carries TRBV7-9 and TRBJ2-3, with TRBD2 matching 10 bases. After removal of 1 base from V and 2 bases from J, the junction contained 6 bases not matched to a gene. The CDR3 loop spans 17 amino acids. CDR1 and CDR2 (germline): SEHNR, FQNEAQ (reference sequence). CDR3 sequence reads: CASSLGPLAGATDTQYF. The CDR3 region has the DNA TGTGCCAGCAGCTTAGGTCCCCTAGCGGGAGCCACAGATACGCAGTATTTT.

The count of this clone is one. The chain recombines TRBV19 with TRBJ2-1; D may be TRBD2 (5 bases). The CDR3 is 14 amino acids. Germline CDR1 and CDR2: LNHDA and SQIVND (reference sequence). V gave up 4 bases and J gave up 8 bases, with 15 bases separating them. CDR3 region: CASSTELALDEQFF. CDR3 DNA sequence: TGTGCCAGTAGTACGGAGCTAGCTCTGGATGAGCAGTTCTTC. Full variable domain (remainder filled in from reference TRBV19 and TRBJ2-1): DGGITQSPKYLFRKEGQNVTLSCEQNLNHDAMYWYRQDPGQGLRLIYYSQIVNDFQKGDIAEGYSVSREKKESFPLTVTSAQKNPTAFYLCASSTELALDEQFFGPGTRLTVL.

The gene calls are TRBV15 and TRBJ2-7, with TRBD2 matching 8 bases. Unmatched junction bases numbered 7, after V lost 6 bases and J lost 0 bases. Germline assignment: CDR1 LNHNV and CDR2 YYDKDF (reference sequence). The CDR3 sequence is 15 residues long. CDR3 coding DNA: TGTGCCACCAGGGGGGGGCGGGAGGTCTCCTACGAGCAGTACTTC. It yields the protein CATRGGREVSYEQYF.

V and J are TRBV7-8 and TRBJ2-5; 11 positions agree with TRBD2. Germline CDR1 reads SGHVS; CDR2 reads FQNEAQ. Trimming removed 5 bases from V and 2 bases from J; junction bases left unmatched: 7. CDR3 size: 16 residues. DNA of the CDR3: TGTGCCAGCAGCCCGCGACTAGCGGGACGGCAAGAGACCCAGTACTTC. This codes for CASSPRLAGRQETQYF.

The CDR3 DNA follows: TGCGCCAGCAGCCAAGAAACTGTGACAGGGGTTCAGCCCCAGCATTTT. The encoded protein is CASSQETVTGVQPQHF. V is TRBV4-1 and J is TRBJ1-5; 8 bases line up with TRBD1. The germline gives CDR1 MGHRA, CDR2 YSYEKL. The ends lost 0 bases at V and 6 bases at J; junction bases unmatched: 7. The CDR3 is made up of 16 amino acids.

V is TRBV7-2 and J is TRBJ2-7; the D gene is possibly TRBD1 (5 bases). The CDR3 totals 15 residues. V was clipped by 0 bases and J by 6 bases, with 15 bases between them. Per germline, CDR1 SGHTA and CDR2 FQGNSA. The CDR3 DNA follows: TGTGCCAGCAGCTTAGCTACAGGATTAACCCTCGAGCAGTACTTC. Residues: CASSLATGLTLEQYF.

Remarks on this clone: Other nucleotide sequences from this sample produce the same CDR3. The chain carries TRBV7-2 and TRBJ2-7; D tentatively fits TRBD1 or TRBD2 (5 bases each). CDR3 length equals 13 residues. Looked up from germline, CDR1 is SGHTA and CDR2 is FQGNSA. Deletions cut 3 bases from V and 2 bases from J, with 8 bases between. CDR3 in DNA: TGTGCCAGCAGCTTCCGGGGCGCCTACGAGCAGTACTTC. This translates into CASSFRGAYEQYF. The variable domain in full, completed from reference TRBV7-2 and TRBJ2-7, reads GAGVSQSPSNKVTEKGKDVELRCDPISGHTALYWYRQSLGQGLEFLIYFQGNSAPDKSGLPSDRFSAERTGGSVSTLTIQRTQQEDSAVYLCASSFRGAYEQYFGPGTRLTVT.

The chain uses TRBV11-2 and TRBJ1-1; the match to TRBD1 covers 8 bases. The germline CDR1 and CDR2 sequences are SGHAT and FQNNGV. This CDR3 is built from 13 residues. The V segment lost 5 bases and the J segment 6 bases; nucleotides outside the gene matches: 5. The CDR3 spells CASSVGQGPEAFF. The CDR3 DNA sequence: TGTGCCAGCAGCGTCGGACAGGGCCCTGAAGCTTTCTTT.

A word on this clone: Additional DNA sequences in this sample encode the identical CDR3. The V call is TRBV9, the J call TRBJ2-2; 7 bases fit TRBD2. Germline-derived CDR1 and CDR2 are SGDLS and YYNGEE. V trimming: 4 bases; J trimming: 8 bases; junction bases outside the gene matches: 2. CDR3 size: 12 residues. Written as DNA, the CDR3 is TGTGCCAGCAGCCCAGCGGGAGGGGAGCTGTTTTTT. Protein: CASSPAGGELFF.

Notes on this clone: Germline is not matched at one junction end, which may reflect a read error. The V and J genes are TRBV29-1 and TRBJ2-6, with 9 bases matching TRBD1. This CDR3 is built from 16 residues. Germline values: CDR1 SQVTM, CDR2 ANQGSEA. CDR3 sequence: CSAETGGSSGANVLTF. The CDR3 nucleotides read TGCAGCGCTGAAACAGGGGGCTCCTCTGGGGCCAACGTCCTGACTTTC.

The DNA for the CDR3 is TGTGCCAGCAATGGGTGGTTGGCAGGAAACAATGAGCAGTTCTTC. The encoded protein is CASNGWLAGNNEQFF. The rearrangement uses TRBV7-9 and TRBJ2-1; D uncertain. V was pared by 7 bases and J by 5 bases, with 18 bases between. This CDR3 is built from 15 residues. In germline, CDR1 is SEHNR, CDR2 FQNEAQ (reference sequence).

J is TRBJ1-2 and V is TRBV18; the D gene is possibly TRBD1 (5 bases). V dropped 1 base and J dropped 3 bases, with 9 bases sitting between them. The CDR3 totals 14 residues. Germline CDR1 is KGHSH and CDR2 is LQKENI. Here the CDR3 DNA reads TGTGCCAGCTCACCACTAGGGACTGACTATGGCTACACCTTC. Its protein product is CASSPLGTDYGYTF.